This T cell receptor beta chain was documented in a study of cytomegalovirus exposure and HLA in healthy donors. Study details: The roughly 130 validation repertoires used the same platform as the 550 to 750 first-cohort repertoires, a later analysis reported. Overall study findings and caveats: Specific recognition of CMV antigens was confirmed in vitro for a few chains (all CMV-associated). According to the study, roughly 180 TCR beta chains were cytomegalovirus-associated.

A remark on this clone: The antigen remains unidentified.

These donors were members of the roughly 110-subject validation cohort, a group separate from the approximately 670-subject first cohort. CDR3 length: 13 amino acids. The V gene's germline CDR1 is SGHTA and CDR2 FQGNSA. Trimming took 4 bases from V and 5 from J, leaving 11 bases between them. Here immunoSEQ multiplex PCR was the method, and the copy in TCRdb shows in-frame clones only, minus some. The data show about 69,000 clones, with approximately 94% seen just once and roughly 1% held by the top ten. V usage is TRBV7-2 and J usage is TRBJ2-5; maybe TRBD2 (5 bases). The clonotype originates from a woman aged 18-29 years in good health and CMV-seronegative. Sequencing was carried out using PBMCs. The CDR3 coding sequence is TGTGCCAGCAGCTATAAGCGAGGGGAGACCCAGTACTTC. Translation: CASSYKRGETQYF. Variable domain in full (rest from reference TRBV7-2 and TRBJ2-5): GAGVSQSPSNKVTEKGKDVELRCDPISGHTALYWYRQSLGQGLEFLIYFQGNSAPDKSGLPSDRFSAERTGGSVSTLTIQRTQQEDSAVYLCASSYKRGETQYFGPGTRLLVL.